The following is a T cell receptor (beta chain) sequence with its context. These data originate in a study of blood T cell repertoires in COVID-19. While infection was still active, Seattle patients were enrolled and then followed longitudinally. Sequenced by immunoSEQ multiplex PCR; TCRdb stores in-frame clones only, minus some. The sample contains approximately 25,000 clones, about 81% of which appear only once. This sequence was found in a woman in her 70s with COVID-19, enrolled during active disease. Sequencing was done on a sample of peripheral blood.

The CDR3 DNA follows: TGTGCCAGCAGTGCTCGCGGGAGGAGGCCCTACAATGAGCAGTTCTTC. Amino acids: CASSARGRRPYNEQFF. This chain connects TRBV6-2 or TRBV6-3 to TRBJ2-1; TRBD2 matches 8 bases. The CDR3 has 16 residues. Germline V gene sequence: CDR1 MNHEY, CDR2 SVGEGT. Trimming at V came to 5 bases and at J to 2 bases, leaving 8 bases not matched to a gene.